The rows below give T cell receptor beta chains drawn from one sample of a study of blood T cell repertoires in COVID-19. Profiling relied on immunoSEQ multiplex PCR, and the TCRdb table lists in-frame clones only, not all of them. This table has some 48,000 clones, around 90% appearing once. Material: peripheral blood. The receptors come from a woman aged 80 or over in a cohort sampled during active or convalescent COVID-19. Each CDR3 is given with its conserved first and last residue. A D gene is named only where the DNA matches it firmly. Clone size appears in some rows only: once, few, many, or a class for an expanded clone.

>TRBV6-5|NA|15|TRBJ2-7|NA
TGTGCCAGCAGTTACTCCCACTATACATCCCCCGAGCAGTACTTC
CASSYSHYTSPEQYF
>TRBV7-2|NA|13|TRBJ2-1|TRBD2
TGTGCCAGCAGTTGGACTAGTTACAATGAGCAGTTCTTC
CASSWTSYNEQFF
>TRBV11-3|medium-sized|15|TRBJ2-1|TRBD2
TGTGCCAGCGCTCATAGCGGGACGCAGAACAATGAGCAGTTCTTC
CASAHSGTQNNEQFF
>TRBV7-2|NA|16|TRBJ2-4|TRBD2
TGTGCCAGCAGCCCCCAGGGACTAGCGGGAGAAAACATTCAGTACTTC
CASSPQGLAGENIQYF
>TRBV9|NA|13|TRBJ2-5|NA
TGTGCCAGCAGCGTTGAGGGGGAAGGGACCCAGTACTTC
CASSVEGEGTQYF
>TRBV27|NA|14|TRBJ2-7|TRBD2
TGTGCCAGCAGGGCCCCGGGACTAGCGGGAGAGCAGTACTTC
CASRAPGLAGEQYF
>TRBV4-3|NA|15|TRBJ1-2|TRBD1
TGCGCCAGCAGCCAAAGCCGGGACAGGGGATATGGCTACACCTTC
CASSQSRDRGYGYTF
>TRBV11-3|NA|15|TRBJ2-1|NA
TGTGCCAGCAGCTTCGGGACTGCCCCCTACAATGAGCAGTTCTTC
CASSFGTAPYNEQFF
>TRBV5-1|once|16|TRBJ2-1|TRBD2
TGCGCCAGCAGACCCCTCGCGGGAGGCGCCTACAATGAGCAGTTCTTC
CASRPLAGGAYNEQFF
>TRBV11-3|few|15|TRBJ2-7|TRBD1
TGTGCCAGCAGCTTGGGAGGGACAGGGGAAACCGGGCAGTACTTC
CASSLGGTGETGQYF
>TRBV9|NA|15|TRBJ1-1|NA
TGTGCCAGCAGCGTAGACGGGAGCCTGAACACTGAAGCTTTCTTT
CASSVDGSLNTEAFF
>TRBV5-5|NA|14|TRBJ1-5|TRBD1
TGTGCCAGCAGCGTGGGGGGGACAGAGCAGCCCCAGCATTTT
CASSVGGTEQPQHF
>TRBV18|NA|12|TRBJ2-7|NA
TGTGCCAGCTCACCGGTCAGGGCCGAGCAGTACTTC
CASSPVRAEQYF
>TRBV7-9|NA|14|TRBJ1-5|NA
TGTGCCAGCAGCTTGACAGAGAGCAATCAGCCCCAGCATTTT
CASSLTESNQPQHF
>TRBV3-1/TRBV3-2|NA|17|TRBJ2-1|TRBD2
TGTGCCAGCAGCCAAGGAACTAGCGGGGAACCCTACAATGAGCAGTTCTTC
CASSQGTSGEPYNEQFF
>TRBV7-2|NA|12|TRBJ1-3|NA
TGTGCCAGCAGCTCCCGGAGCGACACCATATATTTT
CASSSRSDTIYF
>TRBV5-1|NA|13|TRBJ1-1|NA
TGCGCCAGCAGCTTTCCCGGGGGCACTGAAGCTTTCTTT
CASSFPGGTEAFF
>TRBV2|NA|11|TRBJ2-1|NA
TGTGCCAGCGGGGGGGCAGGTGAGCAGTTCTTC
CASGGAGEQFF
>TRBV3-1/TRBV3-2|NA|16|TRBJ2-5|TRBD1
TGTGCCAGCAGCCAAGGTGGCAGGGGGCTTGAAGAGACCCAGTACTTC
CASSQGGRGLEETQYF
>TRBV30|NA|13|TRBJ1-5|NA
TGTGCCTGGAGTAGACAGACCAATCAGCCCCAGCATTTT
CAWSRQTNQPQHF